The entry below gives a single TCR beta chain sequence along with its context. The target of this receptor is not known. Per-base qualities were not stored, and no clone one base away is much larger. The data derive from a study of blood T cell repertoires in COVID-19 (dated by TCRdb to between 2020 and 2021). At the level of the whole study: The collaborator samples originated in the United States, Italy and Spain and spanned the acute and convalescent phases of COVID-19. The repertoires were released in a freely available public database intended as a resource for research on the immune response to SARS-CoV-2. The samples were drawn from two sources: the first 160 participants of the ongoing ImmuneRACE study, and 1,254 subjects contributed by 6 global collaborators. Deeply sampled blood TCRbeta repertoires from subjects exposed to, actively infected with, or recovered from COVID-19 were included in the dataset. Nearly every sample came with metadata listing a de-identified subject ID, COVID-19 status, age in years and sex. Where available, HLA class I and class II types were taken from metadata supplied by the sample provider and were not determined by assay-based typing. The material from the prospective study consisted of cDNA or gDNA derived from T cells, B-cell-depleted T cells, or PBMCs.

Participants in the prospective study were aged roughly 18 to 100 years, lived in 20 to 25 United States geographic areas, and enrolled through a virtual design. In the prospective study, participants were assigned to cohorts based on the clinical history participants reported in a screening survey and a study questionnaire. In the prospective study, whole blood, serum and a nasopharyngeal or oropharyngeal swab were collected from each participant by mobile phlebotomists. Prospective study participants could optionally give additional blood draws and questionnaires over a roughly 2-month period. Prospective study blood samples were shipped either frozen or at room temperature before DNA extraction. TCRbeta CDR3 regions were amplified from genomic DNA by means of the immunoSEQ Assay, a bias-controlled multiplex PCR. In the source study's methods: Nucleated cell counts per sample were estimated from amplification of reference gene primers within the assay. Sequence reads were collapsed and filtered to measure the absolute abundance of every unique TCRbeta CDR3 rearrangement. For each sample, productive Simpson clonality was calculated by taking the square root of Simpson's diversity index across productive rearrangements. The clones in this table, taken by TCRdb from immuneACCESS, are in-frame only. Not every clone is retained; where verified, under half of the shortfall comes from an unresolved V gene, and the cause of the rest is unknown. V and J calls plus clone size are reproduced from that table; the DNA served to infer D and trimming. Within this sample are about 180,000 clones, with 65% to 85% of them counted one time only. The top ten constitute 5.6% of the sample.

Overall results and qualifications from the work: The amount of clinical and demographic metadata varied by source and participant and was provided uncurated.

Measured from the cysteine to the phenylalanine, the CDR3 is 14 residues long. Of all the DNA, just the CDR3 is kept, 42 bases in frame from base 1. After removal of 7 bases from V and 2 bases from J, the junction retains 5 bases not matched to a gene. In the germline V gene (reference sequence), CDR1 corresponds to MNHNY and CDR2 to SVGAGI. The rearranged chain carries TRBV6-6 and TRBJ2-1; 7 central bases correspond to TRBD2. This receptor was identified in a woman in her 40s with acute COVID-19. The source material was PBMCs or T cells enriched from blood (not recorded which). The CDR3 region has the sequence CASTKRDAYNEQFF. The nucleotide sequence is given as TGTGCCAGCACAAAGCGGGACGCCTACAATGAGCAGTTCTTC.